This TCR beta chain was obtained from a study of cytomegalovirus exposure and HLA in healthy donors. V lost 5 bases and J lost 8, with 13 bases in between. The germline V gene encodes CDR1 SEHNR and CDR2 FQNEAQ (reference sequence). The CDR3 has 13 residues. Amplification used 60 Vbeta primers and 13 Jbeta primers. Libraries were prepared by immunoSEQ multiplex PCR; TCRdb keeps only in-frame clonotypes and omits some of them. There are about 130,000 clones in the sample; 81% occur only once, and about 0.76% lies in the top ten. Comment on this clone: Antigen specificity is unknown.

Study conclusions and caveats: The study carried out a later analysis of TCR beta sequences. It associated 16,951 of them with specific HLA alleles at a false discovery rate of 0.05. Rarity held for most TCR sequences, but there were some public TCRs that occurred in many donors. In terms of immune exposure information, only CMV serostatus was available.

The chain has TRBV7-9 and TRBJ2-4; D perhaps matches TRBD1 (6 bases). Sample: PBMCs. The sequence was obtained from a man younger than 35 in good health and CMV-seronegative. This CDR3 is CASSPGTSDIQYF. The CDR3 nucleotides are TGTGCCAGCAGCCCCGGGACATCGGACATTCAGTACTTC.